This T cell receptor beta chain was obtained from a study of graft-versus-host responses after intestinal transplantation (dated by TCRdb to the early 2020s). In the study overall: The transplants that recipients got were multivisceral, liver-intestinal, or isolated intestinal. Every recipient was given anti-thymocyte globulin induction, then maintenance tacrolimus and steroids for around three years. After intestinal transplantation, graft-versus-host and host-versus-graft alloreactive T cell clones were followed in the graft, circulation and bone marrow using bulk TCR-beta CDR3 sequencing. Alloreactive clones were identified by sequencing pre-transplant mixed lymphocyte reaction products and comparing these products with unstimulated pre-transplant donor and recipient T cells. A cohort of more than 20 intestinal transplant recipients, including one retransplant, was enrolled, and a few patients lacking pretransplant specimens were excluded. Donor T cell macrochimerism was defined as a peak of at least 4% donor T cells among recipient peripheral blood mononuclear cells. Samples from a few later patients were sequenced in-house on an Illumina MiSeq with MiXCR processing rather than by the commercial service. Broad study findings and their caveats: The conclusions were limited by the relatively low number and heterogeneity of the intestinal transplant patients. In patients with donor T cell macrochimerism, the allografts had high GvH to HvG T cell clonal ratios. Early after transplant, peak levels of circulating GvH clones were found to be associated with declines in HvG clones. GvH clones were detected in recipient bone marrow, and some of these GvH clones were observed earlier in ileal mucosa or blood, consistent with an intestinal mucosal origin.

On this clone: The antigen it recognizes is unknown. No much larger clonotype is one base removed from it; base qualities were not supplied.

Library generation was performed with the immunoSEQ multiplex PCR assay. For most patients, genomic DNA was isolated using the Qiagen DNeasy Blood and Tissue Kit and was shipped frozen to Adaptive Biotechnologies for TCR sequencing. Adaptive Biotechnologies carried out high-throughput TCR-beta CDR3 sequencing of genomic DNA for most patients. Per the authors' processing: Adaptive's ImmunoSEQ software was the source of the TCR sequencing data for 18 patients, while a few other patients were processed with MiXCR and VDJtools. To correct CD4 versus CD8 sorting errors, sequences present in both subsets at a frequency ratio below 5:1 were removed. CDR3 nucleotide sequences shared by donor and recipient were removed because the origin of these sequences could not be assigned. At least 2-fold expansion over unstimulated cells and a minimum CFSE-low frequency of 0.002% (template counts) or 0.001% (read counts) were required for clones to be classified as alloreactive. A clone was considered mappable if detected in the sequenced pre-transplant spleen, lymph node, or MLR CFSE-low populations of the donor or recipient. Cumulative frequency of alloreactive clones was calculated as a percentage of all sequences weighted by copy number. Held by TCRdb, this immuneACCESS table contains in-frame sequences only and omits some clones. Under half of the omission traces to an unresolved V gene where checked; the cause of the rest is unknown. Clonal size and the V and J genes are those of that table, whereas D and trimming came from the DNA. The sample table shows under 100,000 clones, and 94% are seen once. The top ten hold approximately 0.19% of the sample.

This specimen's time point label, per the study, means: cells obtained before transplantation from donor or recipient. CD3+CD4+ and CD3+CD8+ populations were FACS-sorted from unstimulated pre-transplant donor and recipient cells taken from spleen or lymph nodes. The sequence derives from a human donor who was the organ donor for an intestinal transplant. The source material was unstimulated CD4+ T cells sorted from spleen or lymph node cells, sampled before transplant.

CDR3 region: CASSPHDRTDYGYTF. Read as DNA, the sequence is TGTGCCAGCAGTCCCCACGACCGCACAGACTATGGCTACACCTTC. The V and J segments used are TRBV28 and TRBJ1-2; the D gene identity is not certain. The junction shows trimming of 5 bases on V and 3 bases on J, plus 16 bases between the germline ends. Measured from the cysteine to the phenylalanine, the CDR3 is 15 residues long. The read is trimmed to its CDR3 DNA, 45 bases read in frame from base 1. The germline V gene supplies CDR1 MDHEN and CDR2 SYDVKM.